Listed below are T cell receptor beta chains from one sample, sequenced in a study of blood T cells in healthy people across ages. TCRdb redid the calling of the 5' RACE reads with MiXCR, one entry per CDR3 protein. The profile shows hundreds of thousands of distinct CDR3 sequences, 52% of them singletons. The source material was blood. These receptors all stem from a woman aged 80 or over in good health. The CDR3 runs from the conserved cysteine through the conserved F or W. D genes are given only for firm matches. Clone size is not always given. Where it is, it says once, few, many or a class for expanded clones.

abundance: .
d_gene: .
v_gene: TRBV7-2
j_gene: TRBJ2-5
CDR3aa: CASSLIPQETQYF
CDR3nt: TGTGCCAGCAGCTTAATCCCACAAGAGACCCAGTACTTC

abundance: .
d_gene: .
v_gene: TRBV5-1
j_gene: TRBJ1-6
CDR3aa: CASSPQRDYNSPLHF
CDR3nt: TGCGCCAGCAGCCCCCAGAGGGATTATAATTCACCCCTCCACTTT

abundance: once
d_gene: .
v_gene: TRBV3-1
j_gene: TRBJ1-5
CDR3aa: CASSRGTYQPQHF
CDR3nt: TGTGCCAGCAGCCGGGGGACGTATCAGCCCCAGCATTTT

abundance: .
d_gene: .
v_gene: TRBV28
j_gene: TRBJ1-1
CDR3aa: CASSPAFYTEAFF
CDR3nt: TGTGCCAGCAGTCCAGCTTTCTACACTGAAGCTTTCTTT

abundance: many
d_gene: .
v_gene: TRBV12-3/TRBV12-4
j_gene: TRBJ2-3
CDR3aa: CASSSSARADTQYF
CDR3nt: TGTGCCAGCAGTTCGAGCGCCAGGGCAGATACGCAGTATTTT

abundance: .
d_gene: .
v_gene: TRBV6-2/TRBV6-3
j_gene: TRBJ2-7
CDR3aa: CASPVGGLTYEQYF
CDR3nt: TGTGCCAGCCCTGTGGGGGGACTCACCTACGAGCAGTACTTC

abundance: many
d_gene: TRBD2
v_gene: TRBV18
j_gene: TRBJ2-1
CDR3aa: CASSPPGRGNEQFF
CDR3nt: TGTGCCAGCTCACCACCGGGGAGGGGAAATGAGCAGTTCTTC

abundance: .
d_gene: .
v_gene: TRBV21-1
j_gene: TRBJ2-7
CDR3aa: CASSKGDVRGQRLCEQYF
CDR3nt: TGTGCCAGCAGCAAAGGAGACGTCAGGGGGCAACGATTATGCGAGCAGTACTTC

abundance: .
d_gene: .
v_gene: TRBV20-1
j_gene: TRBJ1-2
CDR3aa: CSATYKLSGYTF
CDR3nt: TGCAGTGCTACGTACAAGCTCTCTGGCTACACCTTC

abundance: .
d_gene: .
v_gene: TRBV7-3
j_gene: TRBJ2-1
CDR3aa: CASSRGEEQFF
CDR3nt: TGTGCCAGTAGCAGGGGGGAGGAGCAGTTCTTC

abundance: .
d_gene: TRBD2
v_gene: TRBV4-1
j_gene: TRBJ2-7
CDR3aa: CASSQPKLAGGFNEQYF
CDR3nt: TGCGCCAGCAGCCAGCCCAAACTAGCGGGAGGCTTCAATGAGCAGTACTTC

abundance: many
d_gene: TRBD1
v_gene: TRBV7-9
j_gene: TRBJ2-3
CDR3aa: CASSLDRGSWTDTQYF
CDR3nt: TGTGCCAGCAGCTTAGACAGGGGAAGTTGGACAGATACGCAGTATTTT

abundance: few
d_gene: .
v_gene: TRBV24-1
j_gene: TRBJ2-5
CDR3aa: CATSDPYRGLKNEQYF
CDR3nt: TGTGCCACCAGTGATCCATACAGGGGACTCAAAAATGAGCAGTACTTC

abundance: .
d_gene: .
v_gene: TRBV12-3/TRBV12-4
j_gene: TRBJ2-2
CDR3aa: CASSPATGELFF
CDR3nt: TGTGCCAGCAGTCCCGCTACCGGGGAGCTGTTTTTT

abundance: .
d_gene: TRBD2
v_gene: TRBV2
j_gene: TRBJ2-1
CDR3aa: CASRISSGPDNEQFF
CDR3nt: TGTGCCAGTCGTATCTCTAGCGGGCCAGACAATGAGCAGTTCTTC

abundance: many
d_gene: TRBD1
v_gene: TRBV6-6
j_gene: TRBJ1-4
CDR3aa: CASRSGGATNEKLFF
CDR3nt: TGTGCCAGCAGATCAGGGGGGGCAACTAATGAAAAACTGTTTTTT

abundance: .
d_gene: .
v_gene: TRBV29-1
j_gene: TRBJ2-1
CDR3aa: CSVVGQLYNEQFF
CDR3nt: TGCAGCGTTGTTGGACAGCTGTACAATGAGCAGTTCTTC

abundance: once
d_gene: TRBD2
v_gene: TRBV5-1
j_gene: TRBJ2-7
CDR3aa: CASRQTSGGLYEQYF
CDR3nt: TGCGCCAGCAGGCAGACTAGCGGGGGTCTGTACGAGCAGTACTTC

abundance: few
d_gene: .
v_gene: TRBV28
j_gene: TRBJ1-2
CDR3aa: CASSSQRVYGYTF
CDR3nt: TGTGCCAGCAGTTCCCAGAGGGTCTATGGCTACACCTTC

abundance: many
d_gene: .
v_gene: TRBV12-3/TRBV12-4
j_gene: TRBJ2-2
CDR3aa: CASSPQTASENTGELFF
CDR3nt: TGTGCCAGCAGCCCCCAGACAGCGAGTGAAAACACCGGGGAGCTGTTTTTT

abundance: .
d_gene: TRBD2
v_gene: TRBV9
j_gene: TRBJ2-1
CDR3aa: CASSPPTSGRGDEQFF
CDR3nt: TGTGCCAGCAGCCCCCCGACTAGCGGGAGAGGAGATGAGCAGTTCTTC

abundance: .
d_gene: TRBD2
v_gene: TRBV20-1
j_gene: TRBJ2-5
CDR3aa: CGARDERASGQETQYF
CDR3nt: TGCGGTGCTAGAGATGAGAGGGCTAGCGGGCAAGAGACCCAGTACTTC

abundance: .
d_gene: .
v_gene: TRBV15
j_gene: TRBJ1-1
CDR3aa: CATSRGVNTEAFF
CDR3nt: TGTGCCACCAGCAGAGGGGTGAACACTGAAGCTTTCTTT

abundance: many
d_gene: TRBD1
v_gene: TRBV5-6
j_gene: TRBJ2-7
CDR3aa: CASSFSVGSPSATRTGGSYEQYF
CDR3nt: TGTGCCAGCAGCTTTTCGGTCGGGTCTCCTAGCGCGACCCGGACAGGGGGATCCTACGAGCAGTACTTC

abundance: .
d_gene: TRBD1
v_gene: TRBV20-1
j_gene: TRBJ1-2
CDR3aa: CSASDRETYGYTF
CDR3nt: TGCAGTGCTAGTGACAGGGAGACCTATGGCTACACCTTC

abundance: .
d_gene: .
v_gene: TRBV6-5
j_gene: TRBJ1-1
CDR3aa: CASSHGTEAFF
CDR3nt: TGTGCCAGCAGTCATGGAACTGAAGCTTTCTTT

abundance: .
d_gene: .
v_gene: TRBV7-2
j_gene: TRBJ1-1
CDR3aa: CASSLVGPYEAFF
CDR3nt: TGTGCCAGCAGCTTAGTGGGTCCATATGAAGCTTTCTTT

abundance: once
d_gene: TRBD1
v_gene: TRBV30
j_gene: TRBJ2-7
CDR3aa: CAWSEQGLYNEQYF
CDR3nt: TGTGCCTGGAGTGAACAGGGGTTGTACAATGAGCAGTACTTC

abundance: few
d_gene: .
v_gene: TRBV29-1
j_gene: TRBJ2-7
CDR3aa: CSVSRESSYEQYF
CDR3nt: TGCAGCGTTTCACGGGAGAGTTCCTACGAGCAGTACTTC

abundance: few
d_gene: TRBD1
v_gene: TRBV5-1
j_gene: TRBJ2-7
CDR3aa: CASSETGNSYEQYF
CDR3nt: TGCGCCAGCAGCGAGACAGGGAACTCCTACGAGCAGTACTTC

abundance: many
d_gene: .
v_gene: TRBV4-1
j_gene: TRBJ2-5
CDR3aa: CASSPEDSPRETQYF
CDR3nt: TGCGCCAGCAGCCCGGAGGACTCCCCGAGGGAGACCCAGTACTTC

abundance: .
d_gene: .
v_gene: TRBV20-1
j_gene: TRBJ1-2
CDR3aa: CSATRTRGDGYTF
CDR3nt: TGCAGTGCTACCCGCACACGAGGCGACGGCTACACCTTC

abundance: .
d_gene: TRBD1
v_gene: TRBV6-6
j_gene: TRBJ1-5
CDR3aa: CASRNQAQGNQPQHF
CDR3nt: TGTGCCAGCAGAAATCAAGCACAGGGGAACCAGCCCCAGCATTTT

abundance: .
d_gene: TRBD1
v_gene: TRBV5-1
j_gene: TRBJ1-1
CDR3aa: CASSYSHRGSTEAFF
CDR3nt: TGCGCCAGCAGCTACTCCCACAGGGGGAGCACTGAAGCTTTCTTT

abundance: once
d_gene: TRBD1
v_gene: TRBV6-6
j_gene: TRBJ2-3
CDR3aa: CASRPRDRPDTQYF
CDR3nt: TGTGCCAGTAGACCTAGGGACAGGCCAGATACGCAGTATTTT

abundance: many
d_gene: .
v_gene: TRBV12-3/TRBV12-4
j_gene: TRBJ2-3
CDR3aa: CASSRPSSTDTQYF
CDR3nt: TGTGCCAGCTCCCGGCCATCGAGCACAGATACGCAGTATTTT

abundance: many
d_gene: .
v_gene: TRBV29-1
j_gene: TRBJ2-7
CDR3aa: CSAAGTENYEQYF
CDR3nt: TGCAGCGCCGCCGGGACGGAAAACTACGAGCAGTACTTC

abundance: many
d_gene: .
v_gene: TRBV20-1
j_gene: TRBJ2-3
CDR3aa: CSASLSGSTDTQYF
CDR3nt: TGCAGTGCTAGTTTGAGCGGGAGCACAGATACGCAGTATTTT

abundance: many
d_gene: TRBD2
v_gene: TRBV20-1
j_gene: TRBJ2-3
CDR3aa: CSARGGGRGGYF
CDR3nt: TGCAGTGCTAGAGGGGGAGGGCGAGGCGGGTATTTT

abundance: many
d_gene: .
v_gene: TRBV20-1
j_gene: TRBJ1-6
CDR3aa: CSASRLSNSPLHF
CDR3nt: TGCAGTGCTTCCCGACTTTCTAATTCACCCCTCCACTTT

abundance: many
d_gene: .
v_gene: TRBV30
j_gene: TRBJ2-7
CDR3aa: CAWSVVGNEQYF
CDR3nt: TGTGCCTGGAGTGTCGTGGGGAACGAGCAGTACTTC

abundance: .
d_gene: .
v_gene: TRBV4-1
j_gene: TRBJ2-1
CDR3aa: CASSLNPGASSYNEQFF
CDR3nt: TGCGCCAGCAGCCTTAACCCTGGCGCCAGTTCCTACAATGAGCAGTTCTTC

abundance: .
d_gene: .
v_gene: TRBV10-3
j_gene: TRBJ2-3
CDR3aa: CAAREGGSTDTQYF
CDR3nt: TGTGCCGCCAGGGAGGGGGGAAGCACAGATACGCAGTATTTT

abundance: many
d_gene: TRBD2
v_gene: TRBV20-1
j_gene: TRBJ2-3
CDR3aa: CSARRAQRGATDTQYF
CDR3nt: TGCAGTGCTAGACGAGCCCAGCGGGGGGCCACAGATACGCAGTATTTT

abundance: .
d_gene: .
v_gene: TRBV15
j_gene: TRBJ2-7
CDR3aa: CATSSKIDSPLGYEQYF
CDR3nt: TGTGCCACCAGCAGCAAGATCGACTCGCCACTGGGCTACGAGCAGTACTTC

abundance: many
d_gene: TRBD1
v_gene: TRBV5-5
j_gene: TRBJ1-2
CDR3aa: CASSVKQGPLYGYTF
CDR3nt: TGTGCCAGCAGCGTAAAACAGGGGCCGCTCTATGGCTACACCTTC